What follows are 7 T cell receptor beta chains derived from one specimen sequenced in a study of blood T cells in healthy people across ages. Sample-barcoded 5' priming and a J-beta primer mix drove a second PCR of about 6 to 12 cycles. Each CDR3 protein gets one entry after TCRdb re-called the 5' RACE reads with MiXCR. Of hundreds of thousands of distinct CDR3 sequences in the sample, roughly 44% were seen once. Material: blood. The receptors derive from a man aged 55 to 70 in good health.

This clonotype was seen many times. The chain carries TRBV7-9 and TRBJ2-4, with a tentative D call TRBD1 (5 bases). CDR3 length equals 13 residues. V was clipped by 1 base and J by 6 bases, with 7 bases between them. Germline V gives CDR1 SEHNR, CDR2 FQNEAQ (reference sequence). The CDR3 sequence: CASSLGQGNIQYF. In DNA, the CDR3 is TGTGCCAGCAGCTTAGGGCAGGGAAACATTCAGTACTTC.

The chain recombines TRBV9 with TRBJ2-5, with D possibly being TRBD1 (6 bases). The ends were cut back, 0 bases at V and 5 bases at J, with 20 bases in the middle. This CDR3 has 17 residues. The germline CDR1 and CDR2 sequences are SGDLS and YYNGEE. CDR3 in amino acids: CASSVDQNRRGMETQYF. The CDR3 DNA sequence: TGTGCCAGCAGCGTAGACCAAAACCGCAGGGGAATGGAGACCCAGTACTTC.

The chain joins TRBV20-1 to TRBJ2-5; 13 positions agree with TRBD2. The CDR3 length is 15 residues. CDR1 is DFQATT and CDR2 is SNEGSKA in the germline V gene (reference sequence). V was pared by 3 bases and J by 5 bases, with 6 bases of the junction left unmatched. CDR3 DNA: TGCAGTGCTAGGACTAGCGGGGGGTACGGGGAGACCCAGTACTTC. It encodes CSARTSGGYGETQYF.

This sequence joins TRBV7-2 and TRBJ2-7; 10 bases are a match to TRBD1. The CDR3 is 14 residues long. Germline V lookup: CDR1 SGHTA, CDR2 FQGNSA. V shed 7 bases, J shed 2 bases, and the junction held 5 bases outside the gene matches. CDR3 nucleotide sequence: TGTGCCAGCAACCGGGACAGGGGCCCCTACGAGCAGTACTTC. Residues: CASNRDRGPYEQYF.

The chain employs TRBV9 and TRBJ2-5; D may correspond to TRBD1 or TRBD2 (6 bases each). The CDR3 length is 15 residues. Germline V gives CDR1 SGDLS, CDR2 YYNGEE. The V gene lost 1 base and the J gene lost 11 bases, with 21 bases spanning the gap. CDR3 coding DNA: TGTGCCAGCAGCGTAAGGGGGGCCATTCGGGATGAGCAGTACTTC. As protein: CASSVRGAIRDEQYF.

The chain is built from TRBV7-2 and TRBJ1-5; D is uncertain. The germline V gene has CDR1 SGHTA and CDR2 FQGNSA. V lost 5 bases, J lost 5 bases, and 10 bases lay in between. There are 13 residues in the CDR3. Here the CDR3 reads CASSQGGYQPQHF. CDR3 nucleotides: TGTGCCAGCAGCCAAGGCGGGTATCAGCCCCAGCATTTT.

J is TRBJ1-3 and V is TRBV5-1, with 7 bases matching TRBD1. After removal of 3 bases from V and 8 bases from J, the junction contained 8 bases not matched to a gene. The CDR3 has 14 residues. Looked up from germline, CDR1 is SGHRS and CDR2 is YFSETQ. The CDR3 nucleotides are TGCGCCAGCAGCTACCGACAGGGAGGCGACACCATATATTTT. Translation: CASSYRQGGDTIYF.